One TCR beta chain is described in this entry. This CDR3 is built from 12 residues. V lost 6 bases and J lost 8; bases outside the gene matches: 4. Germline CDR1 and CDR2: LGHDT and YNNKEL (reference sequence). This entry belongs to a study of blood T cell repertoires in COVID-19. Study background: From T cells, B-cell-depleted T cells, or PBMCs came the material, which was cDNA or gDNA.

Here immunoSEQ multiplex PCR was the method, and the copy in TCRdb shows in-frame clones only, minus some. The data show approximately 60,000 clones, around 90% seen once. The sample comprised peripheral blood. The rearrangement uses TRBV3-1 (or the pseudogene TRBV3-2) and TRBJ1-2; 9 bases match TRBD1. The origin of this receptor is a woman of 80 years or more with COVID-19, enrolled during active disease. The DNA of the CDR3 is TGTGCCAGCAGGGGACAGGGAGGAGGCTACACCTTC. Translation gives CASRGQGGGYTF.